This T cell receptor beta chain was captured by sequencing in a study of OX40 agonist ivuxolimab in advanced cancers. Trimming removed 7 bases from V and 0 bases from J, with 6 bases in between. The CDR3 consists of 12 residues. From germline, CDR1 is SNHLY and CDR2 FYNNEI. On cycle 4 day 1 and cycle 7 day 1, as well as at baseline, blood was sampled. Sequenced by immunoSEQ multiplex PCR; TCRdb stores in-frame clones only, minus some. The data show roughly 72,000 clones, with approximately 81% seen just once and approximately 5% held by the top ten. The gene calls are TRBV2 and TRBJ1-1; D gene uncertain. The specimen comprised CD4+ or CD8+ T cells sorted from blood, sampled in a trial of the OX40 agonist ivuxolimab. The TCR comes from an adult with an advanced solid tumor such as melanoma, head and neck, liver or kidney cancer. For the CDR3, the DNA is TGTGCCAGCACCCTTATGAACACTGAAGCTTTCTTT. Its protein is CASTLMNTEAFF.